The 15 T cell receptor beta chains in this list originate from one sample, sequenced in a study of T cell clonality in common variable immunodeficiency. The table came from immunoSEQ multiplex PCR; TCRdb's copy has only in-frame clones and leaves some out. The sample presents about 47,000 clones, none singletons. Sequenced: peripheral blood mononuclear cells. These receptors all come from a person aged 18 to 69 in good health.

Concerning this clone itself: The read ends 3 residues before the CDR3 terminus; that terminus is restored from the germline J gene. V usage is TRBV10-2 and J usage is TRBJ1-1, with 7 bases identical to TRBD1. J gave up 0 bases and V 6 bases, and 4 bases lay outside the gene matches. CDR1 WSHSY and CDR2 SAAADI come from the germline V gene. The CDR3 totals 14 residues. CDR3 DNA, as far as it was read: TGCGCCAGCAGGACAGGGTGGGTGAACACTGAA. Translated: CASRTGWVNTE. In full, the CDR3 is CASRTGWVNTEAFF.

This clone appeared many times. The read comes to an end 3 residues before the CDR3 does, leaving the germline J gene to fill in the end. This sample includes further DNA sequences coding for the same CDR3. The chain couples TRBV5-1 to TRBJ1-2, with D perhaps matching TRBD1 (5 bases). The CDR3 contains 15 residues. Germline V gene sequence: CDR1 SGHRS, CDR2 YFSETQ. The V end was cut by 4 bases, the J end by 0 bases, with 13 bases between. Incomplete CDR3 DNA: TGCGCCAGCAGCAATGACAGATACACTAACTATGGC. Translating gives CASSNDRYTNYG. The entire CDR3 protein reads CASSNDRYTNYGYTF.

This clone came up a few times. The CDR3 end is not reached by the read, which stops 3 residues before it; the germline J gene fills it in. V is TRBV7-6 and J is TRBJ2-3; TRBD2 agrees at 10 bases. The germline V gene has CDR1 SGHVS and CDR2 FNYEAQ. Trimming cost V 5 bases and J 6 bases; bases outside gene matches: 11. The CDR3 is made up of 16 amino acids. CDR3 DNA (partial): TGTGCCAGCAGCCGGGGAAGCGGGGGGGCCCGCGATACG. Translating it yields CASSRGSGGARDT. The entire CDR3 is CASSRGSGGARDTQYF.

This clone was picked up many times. CDR3 sequence: CASTDRRQGGNTQYF. Partial CDR3 DNA: TGTGCCAGCACCGACCGAAGACAGGGGGGAAATACG. V usage is TRBV5-5 and J usage is TRBJ2-3; TRBD1 matches 9 bases. The CDR3 end lies 3 residues beyond the end of the read and is filled in from the germline J gene. Germline CDR1 reads SGHKS; CDR2 reads YYEKEE (reference sequence). Losses at the gene ends were 6 bases for V and 7 bases for J; bases not matched to a gene: 12. The CDR3 consists of 15 residues.

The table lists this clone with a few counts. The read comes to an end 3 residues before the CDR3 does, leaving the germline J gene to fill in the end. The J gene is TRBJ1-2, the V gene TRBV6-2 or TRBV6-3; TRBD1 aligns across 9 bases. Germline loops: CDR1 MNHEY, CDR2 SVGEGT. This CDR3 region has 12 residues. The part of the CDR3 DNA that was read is TGTGCCACCTCACAGGGGGCAGGCGAC. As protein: CATSQGAGD. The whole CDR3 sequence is CATSQGAGDYTF.

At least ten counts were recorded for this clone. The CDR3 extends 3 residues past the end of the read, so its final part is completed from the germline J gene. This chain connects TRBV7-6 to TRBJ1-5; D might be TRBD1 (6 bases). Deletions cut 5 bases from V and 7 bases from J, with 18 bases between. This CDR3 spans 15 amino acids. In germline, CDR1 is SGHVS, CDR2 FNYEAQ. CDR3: CASSQRGGRLQPQHF. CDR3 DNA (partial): TGTGCCAGCAGCCAACGAGGGGGAAGACTGCAGCCC.

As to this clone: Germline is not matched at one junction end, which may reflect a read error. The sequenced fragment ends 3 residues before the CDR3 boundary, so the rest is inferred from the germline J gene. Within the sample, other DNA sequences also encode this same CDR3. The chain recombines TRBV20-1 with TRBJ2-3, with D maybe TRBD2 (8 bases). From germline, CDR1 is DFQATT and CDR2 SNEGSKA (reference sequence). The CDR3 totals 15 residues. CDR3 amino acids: CSATSGGLDRDTQYF. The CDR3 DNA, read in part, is TGCAGCGCTACCTCAGGGGGACTAGATAGAGATACG.

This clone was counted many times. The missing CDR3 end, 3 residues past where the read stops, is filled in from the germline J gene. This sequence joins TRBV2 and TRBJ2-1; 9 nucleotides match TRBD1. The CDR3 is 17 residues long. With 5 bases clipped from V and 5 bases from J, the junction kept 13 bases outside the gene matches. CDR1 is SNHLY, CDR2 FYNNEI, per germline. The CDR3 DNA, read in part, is TGTGCCAGCAGTTGGGGGGTAGGGGGACAGGGCCACAATGAG. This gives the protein CASSWGVGGQGHNE. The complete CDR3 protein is CASSWGVGGQGHNEQFF.

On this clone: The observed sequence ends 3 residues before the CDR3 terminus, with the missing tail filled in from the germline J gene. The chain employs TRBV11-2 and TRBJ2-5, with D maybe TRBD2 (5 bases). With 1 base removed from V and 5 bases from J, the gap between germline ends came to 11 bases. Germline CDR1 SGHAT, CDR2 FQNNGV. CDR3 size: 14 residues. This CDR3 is CASSLVGSGETQYF. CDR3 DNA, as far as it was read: TGTGCCAGCAGCTTAGTTGGGAGCGGCGAGACC.

The DNA read from the CDR3 is TGTGCCACCGTGCAGGACAGGGGGCTTAGCTCCTACAATGAG. This sequence encodes CATVQDRGLSSYNE. The complete CDR3 protein is CATVQDRGLSSYNEQFF. The V and J genes are TRBV7-8 and TRBJ2-1; TRBD1 aligns across 11 bases. The DNA ends 3 residues before the CDR3 does, and the rest of the CDR3 is filled in from the germline J gene. Per the germline V gene, CDR1 is SGHVS and CDR2 is FQNEAQ. The CDR3 consists of 17 residues. With 10 bases clipped from V and 0 bases from J, the junction kept 11 bases outside the gene matches.

The CDR3 sequence: CASSPQGYGLQYF. CDR3 DNA, as far as it was read: TGTGCCAGCAGCCCTCAAGGGTATGGGCTT. The chain carries TRBV11-1 and TRBJ2-4; D unclear. Read sequence stops 3 residues before the CDR3 end, and the germline J gene provides the missing end. From germline, CDR1 is SGHAT and CDR2 FQDESV (reference sequence). The CDR3 runs to 13 residues.

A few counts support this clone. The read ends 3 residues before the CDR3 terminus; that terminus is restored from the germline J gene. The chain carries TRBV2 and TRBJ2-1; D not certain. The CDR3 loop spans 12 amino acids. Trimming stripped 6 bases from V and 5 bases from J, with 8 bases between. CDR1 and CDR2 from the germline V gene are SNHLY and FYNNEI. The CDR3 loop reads CASRRFHNEQFF. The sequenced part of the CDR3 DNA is TGTGCCAGCAGGCGATTCCACAATGAG.

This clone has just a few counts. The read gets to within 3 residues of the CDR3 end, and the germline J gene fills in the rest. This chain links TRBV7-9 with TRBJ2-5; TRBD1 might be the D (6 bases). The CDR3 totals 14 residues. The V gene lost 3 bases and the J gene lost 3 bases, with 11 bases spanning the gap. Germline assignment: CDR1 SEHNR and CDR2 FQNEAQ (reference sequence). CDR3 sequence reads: CASSFGQPEETQYF. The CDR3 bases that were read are TGTGCCAGCAGCTTCGGACAGCCCGAAGAGACC.

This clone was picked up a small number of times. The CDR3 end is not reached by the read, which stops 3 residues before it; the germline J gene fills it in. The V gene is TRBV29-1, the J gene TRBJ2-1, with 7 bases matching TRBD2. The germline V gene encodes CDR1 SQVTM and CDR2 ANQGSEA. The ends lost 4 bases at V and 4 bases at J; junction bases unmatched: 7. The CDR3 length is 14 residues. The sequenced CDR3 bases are TGCAGCGTTGGGAAGCGGGGCTTATACAATGAG. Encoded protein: CSVGKRGLYNE. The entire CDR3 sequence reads CSVGKRGLYNEQFF.

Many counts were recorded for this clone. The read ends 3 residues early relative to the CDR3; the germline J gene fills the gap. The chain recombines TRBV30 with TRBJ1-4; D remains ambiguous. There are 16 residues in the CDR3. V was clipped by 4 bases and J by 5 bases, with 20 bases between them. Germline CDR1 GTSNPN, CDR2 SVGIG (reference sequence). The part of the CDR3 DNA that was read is TGTGCCTGGACTCAGAGGCTAAACGGACTAAATGAAAAA. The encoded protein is CAWTQRLNGLNEK. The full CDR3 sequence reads CAWTQRLNGLNEKLFF.